The clone carrying this T cell receptor (beta chain) was seen ten or more times. The data were obtained in a study of early T cells in non-severe SARS-CoV-2 infection. V lost 6 bases and J lost 1, with 6 bases in between. This CDR3 has 12 amino acids. TCRdb analysed the 5' RACE reads with MiXCR anew, one entry per CDR3 protein. The data show roughly 50,000 distinct CDR3 sequences, around 8% seen once. This TCR came from an adult who was a healthcare worker with PCR-confirmed SARS-CoV-2 infection or an uninfected control (not recorded which). The chain joins TRBV12-3 or TRBV12-4 to TRBJ1-2; D gene ambiguous. Material for sequencing was whole blood. The CDR3 sequence: CASRGSNYGYTF. The CDR3 DNA follows: TGTGCCAGCAGGGGAAGTAACTATGGCTACACCTTC.